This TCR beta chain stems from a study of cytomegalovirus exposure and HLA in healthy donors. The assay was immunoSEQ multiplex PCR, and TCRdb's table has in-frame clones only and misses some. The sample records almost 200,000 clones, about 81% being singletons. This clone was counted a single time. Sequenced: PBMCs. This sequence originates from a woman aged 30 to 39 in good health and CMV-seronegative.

CDR3 sequence reads: CASSWMGTGWEGYTF. CDR3 bases: TGTGCCAGCAGTTGGATGGGGACAGGGTGGGAAGGCTACACCTTC. The chain couples TRBV28 to TRBJ1-2; 9 nucleotides align to TRBD1. V shed 4 bases and J 8 bases; nucleotides not matched to a gene: 11. CDR1 is MDHEN, CDR2 SYDVKM, per germline. CDR3 length equals 15 residues.